This entry lists 25 T cell receptor beta chains sequenced from one sample in a study of CD8 T cells in ankylosing spondylitis. TCRdb used MiXCR to reprocess the 5' RACE reads, holding one entry per CDR3 protein. The table includes roughly 130,000 distinct CDR3 sequences, around 15% detected once. Sequenced: blood, either unsorted or a sorted T cell fraction (not recorded which). These receptors were obtained from a female donor with ankylosing spondylitis or in good health (not recorded which).

There are many counts of this clonotype. The chain's CDR3 is CASSLARGGDEQFF. The CDR3 bases are TGTGCCAGCAGCTTAGCACGAGGGGGGGATGAGCAGTTCTTC. This chain connects TRBV7-9 to TRBJ2-1; possible D gene TRBD2, 7 bases. Germline-derived CDR1 and CDR2 are SEHNR and FQNEAQ (reference sequence). The CDR3 has 14 amino acids. Trimming removed 0 bases at V and 8 bases at J, with 11 bases between.

This clonotype was detected many times. The chain carries TRBV10-3 and TRBJ1-1; a possible D gene is TRBD1 (5 bases). Germline V gene lookup returns CDR1 ENHRY and CDR2 SYGVKD. This CDR3 comprises 15 residues. Deletions cut 0 bases from V and 1 base from J, with 9 bases between. The CDR3 protein is CAISESAGSNTEAFF. CDR3 nucleotides: TGTGCCATCAGTGAGTCGGCAGGGTCGAACACTGAAGCTTTCTTT.

As concerns this clonotype: At one of its ends the junction is not consistent with the germline gene, which may arise from a read error. The V gene is TRBV9, the J gene TRBJ2-1, with D uncertain. Per germline, CDR1 SGDLS and CDR2 YYNGEE. There are 18 residues in the CDR3. This CDR3 reads CVSSPSTRASEPYNEQFF. As DNA, the CDR3 is TGTGTCAGCAGCCCGTCGACCCGGGCGTCGGAACCGTACAATGAGCAGTTCTTC. Full variable domain (remainder filled in from reference TRBV9 and TRBJ2-1): DSGVTQTPKHLITATGQRVTLRCSPRSGDLSVYWYQQSLDQGLQFLIQYYNGEERAKGNILERFSAQQFPDLHSELNLSSLELGDSALYFCVSSPSTRASEPYNEQFFGPGTRLTVL.

This clonotype was observed a handful of times. The rearrangement uses TRBV18 and TRBJ2-7; D ambiguous. Germline lookup yields CDR1 KGHSH and CDR2 LQKENI. The CDR3 covers 13 residues. V lost 3 bases, J lost 3 bases, and 9 bases lay in between. Written as DNA, the CDR3 is TGTGCCAGCTCACCCGGTCCTTTCTACGAGCAGTACTTC. This sequence encodes CASSPGPFYEQYF.

Concerning this clonotype itself: One base away lies a much larger clone, so this may be a sequencing read error. V and J are TRBV20-1 and TRBJ2-7; D remains unclear. The CDR3 extends over 12 amino acids. Germline V gene data show CDR1 as DFQATT and CDR2 as SNEGSKA (reference sequence). V dropped 3 bases and J dropped 6 bases, with 12 bases sitting between them. The CDR3 sequence is CSASAGTCEQYF. Written as DNA, the CDR3 is TGCAGTGCTAGTGCCGGCACCTGCGAGCAGTACTTC.

This clonotype was observed many times. V gene TRBV11-2 combines with J gene TRBJ1-1, with 7 bases matching TRBD1. CDR3 length equals 13 residues. CDR1 SGHAT and CDR2 FQNNGV come from the germline V gene. Unmatched junction bases numbered 2, after V lost 7 bases and J lost 0 bases. The CDR3 here is CASTQGLNTEAFF. As DNA, the CDR3 is TGTGCCAGCACACAGGGGTTGAACACTGAAGCTTTCTTT.

This clonotype has only a few counts. The genes are TRBV3-1 and TRBJ2-2, with a tentative D call TRBD1 (5 bases). Trimming removed 1 base at V and 6 bases at J, with 12 bases between. The germline CDR1 and CDR2 sequences are LGHDT and YNNKEL (reference sequence). CDR3 length: 15 residues. The CDR3 DNA is TGTGCCAGCAGCCAAGTCAGGGTAGGGTCCGGGGAGCTGTTTTTT. Translation gives CASSQVRVGSGELFF.

This clonotype was seen at least ten times. The genes are TRBV20-1 and TRBJ2-7, with 8 bases matching TRBD2. CDR1 is DFQATT, CDR2 SNEGSKA, per germline (reference sequence). The CDR3 is 15 amino acids. V lost 0 bases, J lost 2 bases, and 6 bases stayed unmatched. CDR3 nucleotides: TGCAGTGCTAGAGAGGCTAGCGGGTACCCCTACGAGCAGTACTTC. Translation gives CSAREASGYPYEQYF.

In this sample, this clonotype turned up many times. V and J are TRBV12-3 or TRBV12-4 and TRBJ2-1; 9 bases match TRBD2. The CDR3 is 15 residues long. V trimming: 3 bases; J trimming: 8 bases; junction bases outside the gene matches: 8. DNA for the CDR3: TGTGCCAGCAGTTTGAGGCGGGGGGGCCCCGATGAGCAGTTCTTC. Protein: CASSLRRGGPDEQFF.

This clonotype was observed a few times. The chain has TRBV7-8 and TRBJ2-3, with a possible D match to TRBD1 (6 bases). Trimming pared 3 bases from V and 6 bases from J, leaving 13 bases between. Germline assignment: CDR1 SGHVS and CDR2 FQNEAQ. The CDR3 is 14 residues long. CDR3 loop: CASSFDGGPDTQYF. CDR3 sequence (DNA): TGTGCCAGCAGCTTCGATGGGGGCCCGGATACGCAGTATTTT.

Worth noting for this clonotype: The junction shows a germline mismatch at one end, possibly a read error. The CDR3 is CASSQLPGQGARRTETFF. As DNA, the CDR3 is TGTGCCAGCAGCCAATTGCCGGGACAGGGGGCAAGGAGGACTGAAACTTTCTTT. The chain joins TRBV11-1 to TRBJ1-1; 12 bases agree with TRBD1. Germline assignment: CDR1 SGHAT and CDR2 FQDESV (reference sequence). The CDR3 covers 18 residues.

The rearrangement uses TRBV10-3 and TRBJ1-2; no definite D call. V was pared by 3 bases and J by 1 base, with 6 bases between. This CDR3 contains 13 residues. The V gene's germline CDR1 is ENHRY and CDR2 SYGVKD. The CDR3 spells CAISDEVNYGYTF. The CDR3 DNA reads as TGTGCCATCAGTGATGAGGTTAACTATGGCTACACCTTC.

CDR3 protein: CSVEPGQGNYGYTF. The CDR3 DNA reads as TGCAGCGTTGAACCCGGACAGGGGAATTATGGCTACACCTTC. This chain connects TRBV29-1 to TRBJ1-2; 9 positions match TRBD1. This CDR3 spans 14 amino acids. V shed 2 bases, J shed 5 bases, and the junction held 6 bases outside the gene matches. The V gene's germline CDR1 is SQVTM and CDR2 ANQGSEA.

The rearrangement joins TRBV11-2 to TRBJ2-7, with 8 nucleotides matching TRBD1. The CDR3 is made up of 12 amino acids. Losses at the gene ends were 10 bases for V and 5 bases for J; bases not matched to a gene: 7. From germline, CDR1 is SGHAT and CDR2 FQNNGV. The DNA for the CDR3 is TGTGCCACCGGACAGGGTAAACACGAGCAGTACTTC. This translates into CATGQGKHEQYF.

This clonotype turned up a few times. The rearrangement uses TRBV3-1 and TRBJ2-5; 10 bases line up with TRBD2. CDR1 and CDR2 (germline): LGHDT, YNNKEL (reference sequence). CDR3 length equals 16 residues. Trimming removed 1 base from V and 5 bases from J; junction bases left unmatched: 7. CDR3 in amino acids: CASSQGSLAGVETQYF. The CDR3 DNA follows: TGTGCCAGCAGCCAAGGATCGCTAGCGGGAGTGGAGACCCAGTACTTC.

This sequence joins TRBV2 and TRBJ2-7; 8 positions match TRBD2. This CDR3 contains 14 residues. Looked up from germline, CDR1 is SNHLY and CDR2 is FYNNEI. Losses at the gene ends were 8 bases for V and 2 bases for J; bases not matched to a gene: 8. CDR3 residues: CASSGAGVPYEQYF. CDR3 nucleotides: TGTGCCAGCTCAGGAGCGGGAGTGCCCTACGAGCAGTACTTC. Combining the CDR3 with reference TRBV2 and TRBJ2-7 gives the whole variable domain EPEVTQTPSHQVTQMGQEVILRCVPISNHLYFYWYRQILGQKVEFLVSFYNNEISEKSEIFDDQFSVERPDGSNFTLKIRSTKLEDSAMYFCASSGAGVPYEQYFGPGTRLTVT.

There are many counts of this clonotype. The chain links TRBV7-9 to TRBJ1-1; 8 bases match TRBD1. This CDR3 has 15 amino acids. V dropped 1 base and J dropped 1; count of bases not matched to a gene: 2. CDR1 SEHNR and CDR2 FQNEAQ come from the germline V gene (reference sequence). The CDR3 region is CASSLGDRSNTEAFF. As DNA, the CDR3 is TGTGCCAGCAGCTTAGGGGACAGGTCGAACACTGAAGCTTTCTTT.

This chain connects TRBV5-1 to TRBJ1-6, with 9 bases lining up with TRBD1. Trimming took 4 bases from V and 5 from J; bases not matched to a gene: 1. CDR1 is SGHRS, CDR2 YFSETQ, per germline. The CDR3 contains 14 residues. The CDR3 is CASSRTGDNSPLHF. As DNA, the CDR3 is TGCGCCAGCAGCCGGACAGGGGATAATTCACCCCTCCACTTT.

Notes on this clonotype: One end of the junction varies from germline; a read error may be responsible. The chain combines TRBV7-7 with TRBJ2-7, with D uncertain. The CDR3 loop spans 13 amino acids. The V gene's germline CDR1 is SSHAT and CDR2 FNYEAQ (reference sequence). The CDR3 nucleotides are TGTGCTAGCAGCCCCGTCCCTGGTGGCGAGCAGTACTTC. As protein: CASSPVPGGEQYF.

This clonotype was seen at least ten times. This rearrangement joins TRBV27 to TRBJ2-7, with D perhaps matching TRBD1 (6 bases). Trimming took 1 base from V and 2 from J, leaving 9 bases between them. Germline V gene lookup returns CDR1 MNHEY and CDR2 SMNVEV (reference sequence). The CDR3 totals 14 residues. CDR3 region: CASSLWAGAYEQYF. The CDR3 DNA is TGTGCCAGCAGTTTATGGGCAGGGGCCTACGAGCAGTACTTC.

This clonotype was seen repeatedly, ten times or more. The CDR3 DNA sequence: TGTGCCAGCAGTCGCACGGGGGCCGCAGGCTTAACAGATACGCAGTATTTT. Translating it yields CASSRTGAAGLTDTQYF. V usage is TRBV7-9 and J usage is TRBJ2-3; D tentatively fits TRBD1 or TRBD2 (6 bases each). Germline V gene lookup returns CDR1 SEHNR and CDR2 FQNEAQ (reference sequence). The V and J ends lost 6 bases and 3 bases respectively, with 22 bases between them. The CDR3 loop spans 17 amino acids. The full variable domain, its missing parts supplied by reference TRBV7-9 and TRBJ2-3, is DTGVSQNPRHKITKRGQNVTFRCDPISEHNRLYWYRQTLGQGPEFLTYFQNEAQLEKSRLLSDRFSAERPKGSFSTLEIQRTEQGDSAMYLCASSRTGAAGLTDTQYFGPGTRLTVL.

In this sample, this clonotype turned up a few times. This chain connects TRBV29-1 to TRBJ2-5; D might be TRBD1 (5 bases). The CDR3 loop spans 12 amino acids. Looked up from germline, CDR1 is SQVTM and CDR2 is ANQGSEA. The V end lost 2 bases, the J end lost 4 bases, and 8 bases lay between the germline ends. DNA for the CDR3: TGCAGCGTTGAACAGGGCACAGAGACCCAGTACTTC. Encoded protein: CSVEQGTETQYF. Full variable domain (outside the CDR3, taken from reference TRBV29-1 and TRBJ2-5): SAVISQKPSRDICQRGTSLTIQCQVDSQVTMMFWYRQQPGQSLTLIATANQGSEATYESGFVIDKFPISRPNLTFSTLTVSNMSPEDSSIYLCSVEQGTETQYFGPGTRLLVL.

V usage is TRBV6-1 and J usage is TRBJ1-1; D is ambiguous. CDR1 is MNHNS, CDR2 SASEGT, per germline. Trimming pared 9 bases from V and 0 bases from J, leaving 14 bases between. This CDR3 has 14 amino acids. The CDR3 loop is CASCRHGMNTEAFF. CDR3 sequence (DNA): TGTGCCAGTTGCCGACACGGGATGAACACTGAAGCTTTCTTT.

This clonotype was seen repeatedly, ten times or more. The J gene is TRBJ2-3, the V gene TRBV7-2; D may be TRBD2 (5 bases). In germline, CDR1 is SGHTA, CDR2 FQGNSA. This CDR3 comprises 13 residues. V lost 4 bases, J lost 7 bases, and 12 bases lay in between. The CDR3 region has the DNA TGTGCCAGCAGCTCCCAATGGGAGAATACGCAGTATTTT. Protein sequence: CASSSQWENTQYF.

This clonotype was seen many times. This sequence joins TRBV5-5 and TRBJ2-5, with D possibly being TRBD1 (6 bases). V lost 6 bases to trimming and J lost 5 bases, with 17 bases between them. From germline, CDR1 is SGHKS and CDR2 YYEKEE (reference sequence). There are 14 residues in the CDR3. Here the CDR3 DNA reads TGTGCCAGCAAGCTTGGTACAGGGCGGGAGACCCAGTACTTC. This sequence encodes CASKLGTGRETQYF.